This is a list of T cell receptor beta chains from one sample in a study of blood T cell repertoires in COVID-19. The method was immunoSEQ multiplex PCR; TCRdb's version includes in-frame clones alone and lacks a portion of them. Of under 300,000 clones in the sample, less than 90% are singletons; the top ten hold roughly 14%. The sample was peripheral blood. These receptors were obtained from a woman between 70 and 85 years old with COVID-19, enrolled during active disease. The CDR3 runs from the conserved cysteine through the conserved F or W. Fields, in order: clone size, D gene, J gene, V gene, CDR3 DNA, CDR3 protein. A D gene is named only where the DNA matches it firmly. Clone size is shown for a subset of rows, as once, few, many or a class of expanded clone.

. . TRBJ1-3 TRBV28 TGTGCCAGCACCAACGGTGACTCTGGAAACACCATATATTTT CASTNGDSGNTIYF
few . TRBJ1-1 TRBV28 TGTGCCAGCAGTTTATTAGGAGGGATTAAGGCTGAAGCTTTCTTT CASSLLGGIKAEAFF
. TRBD1 TRBJ1-2 TRBV29-1 TGCAGCGTGGCCGCCGGGACAGGGTTCTATGGCTACACCTTC CSVAAGTGFYGYTF
. TRBD1 TRBJ1-6 TRBV19 TGTGCCAGTAGCCCGACAGGGGGCGACGGTTCACCCCTCCACTTT CASSPTGGDGSPLHF
. . TRBJ2-7 TRBV7-2 TGTGCCAGCACCTACGACAGGGGAGGGGCCGAGCAGTACTTC CASTYDRGGAEQYF
. . TRBJ1-2 TRBV4-3 TGCGCCAGCAGCCCACTGGCGGATCCCAACTATGGCTACACCTTC CASSPLADPNYGYTF
once . TRBJ1-1 TRBV7-2 TGTGCCAGCAGCTTAGTTCCAGGGTCACTAACAGAAGCTTTCTTT CASSLVPGSLTEAFF
. TRBD2 TRBJ2-3 TRBV18 TGTGCCAGCTCACTTAGCGGGGGGGCCGGAGATACGCAGTATTTT CASSLSGGAGDTQYF
. . TRBJ1-6 TRBV5-1 TGCGCCACCACAGGTGACGACTCCTATAATTCACCCCTCCACTTT CATTGDDSYNSPLHF
. TRBD1 TRBJ1-4 TRBV6-5 TGTGCCAGCAGTTACGGGAGCACAGGGGGGGAAAAACTGTTTTTT CASSYGSTGGEKLFF